The entry that follows covers one T cell receptor beta chain sequence. The CDR3 sequence is 15 residues long. Germline CDR1 is LGHNA and CDR2 is YSLEER. Trimming took 4 bases from V and 4 from J, leaving 13 bases between them. The entry originates in a study of blood T cell repertoires in COVID-19. In the study overall: In each case, the material was cDNA or gDNA derived from T cells, B-cell-depleted T cells, or PBMCs.

The table came from immunoSEQ multiplex PCR; TCRdb's copy has only in-frame clones and leaves some out. The sample has 61,000 or so clones; around 88% are singletons. The sequence came from an elderly woman with active COVID-19. The rearrangement links TRBV4-3 to TRBJ1-4; no definite D call. Sequencing was performed on peripheral blood. DNA for the CDR3: TGCGCCAGCAGCCCGTACCGGCGGGTTAATGAAAAACTGTTTTTT. Amino acids: CASSPYRRVNEKLFF.